The present TCR beta chain was sequenced within a study of control samples from healthy donors and cancer patients. Clones were sequenced by immunoSEQ multiplex PCR, and TCRdb holds only the in-frame ones, with some missing. Seen here are under 450,000 clones, about nine tenths observed once, and the top ten hold approximately 6.3%. Trimming took off 4 bases at V and 2 bases at J, with 22 bases between the two ends. CDR3 length: 18 amino acids. Germline loops: CDR1 LGHDT, CDR2 YNNKEL (reference sequence). Sequenced material: PBMCs. The V and J genes are TRBV3-1 (or the pseudogene TRBV3-2) and TRBJ2-3, with a weak D call TRBD1 (6 bases). This TCR was sampled from a man aged 35-49 years with head and neck cancer. CDR3 nucleotides: TGTGCCAGCAGCCGAAGAGTGACAGGCCAAGCAAACACAGATACGCAGTATTTT. This codes for CASSRRVTGQANTDTQYF.